This TCR beta chain was found in a study of T cell responses to AZD1222 COVID-19 vaccine (dated by TCRdb to 2020 to 2023). About the investigation overall: TCR sequencing was performed for roughly 250 trial participants, of whom around 200 were given two doses of AZD1222 and around 25 were given two doses of MenACWY control vaccine. Trial participants were enrolled by age into subgroups of 18-55, 56-69 and 70-plus years, and approximately 150, 30 and 60 TCR-sequenced participants, respectively, were included in these subgroups.

Overall study outcomes, separate from this receptor: Because no day 14 peak-response samples were available, the repertoires could be characterized only after the peak T cell response. The 56-69-year group was small, and its depth increase did not reach significance, likely because of low power. Participants were mostly white British and included more females than males, and it was suggested by the authors that clonal diversity may have been underestimated. The vaccine-associated CD4 TCRs covered the entire spike protein, and the dominant responses fell in regions 160-218 and 743-854. Conclusions about previously exposed vaccinees are limited, since just five or six AZD1222 recipients were seropositive for SARS-CoV-2 at baseline. After two AZD1222 doses, both the breadth and the depth of spike-specific TCRs were significantly higher than at day 0 and than in MenACWY recipients. Reportedly, close to half of the unique spike-specific TCRs recognized epitopes lying outside the regions that are mutated in the B.1.351 and B.1.1.7 variants.

A note on this clone: What antigen it recognizes has not been identified. Qualities for individual bases were not recorded, and no much larger clone is one base off.

V and J are trimmed by 5 bases and 2 bases, and the gene matches miss 5 bases of the junction. Looking up the germline V gene yields CDR1 SGHRS and CDR2 YFSETQ. The CDR3 runs 14 amino acids, cysteine and phenylalanine included. Of the read, only the CDR3 DNA is kept; its 42 bases are in frame from base 1. The CDR3 regions of human TCRbeta chains were analyzed by immunosequencing. The paper's processing steps were these. TCRs in the repertoires were compared against a reference library of SARS-CoV-2-specific TCRs that had been generated with the MIRA antigen-specificity platform. Breadth meant the fraction of unique TCRs that were SARS-CoV-2-associated, whereas depth meant the fraction of total T cells that were SARS-CoV-2-associated. Using the MIRA data, every spike-specific TCR was mapped to the spike region that the TCR reacted to and assigned to either a CD4 or a CD8 class. Log10-transformed breadth and depth values were compared by one-way ANOVA with Sidak's multiple comparisons tests. TCRdb took this table from immuneACCESS and kept in-frame rearrangements with V and J called. Such tables lack part of the clones; where checked against another copy, unresolved V genes explain under half of the gap, and the rest is unexplained. The DNA gave D and trimming, while V, J and clone size come from that table. This sample lists some 99,000 clones; about nine tenths were detected once. The biggest ten clones account for around a sixth of the sample.

The sample's time point label is to be understood as: about 28 days (+/-7) after the second vaccine dose. AZD1222 recipients with second doses at about 4 weeks or about 12 weeks were pooled, because spike-specific TCR depth and breadth did not differ between schedules. The vaccinee samples were drawn from two UK trials, COV001 and COV002, one of which was a single-blind randomized controlled phase 2/3 trial testing AZD1222 (ChAdOx1 nCoV-19) in healthy adults. Trial participant PBMC samples were collected at day 0 and day 28 after the second dose for TCRbeta chain sequencing. The V and J genes are TRBV5-1 and TRBJ2-3; 7 middle bases align to TRBD2. Sample: peripheral blood, taken 28 days after the second AZD1222 dose. The clonotype originates from an adult who received the AZD1222 COVID-19 vaccine. The CDR3 region: CASRLARNTDTQYF. The DNA is as follows: TGCGCCAGCAGACTAGCGAGGAACACAGATACGCAGTATTTT.